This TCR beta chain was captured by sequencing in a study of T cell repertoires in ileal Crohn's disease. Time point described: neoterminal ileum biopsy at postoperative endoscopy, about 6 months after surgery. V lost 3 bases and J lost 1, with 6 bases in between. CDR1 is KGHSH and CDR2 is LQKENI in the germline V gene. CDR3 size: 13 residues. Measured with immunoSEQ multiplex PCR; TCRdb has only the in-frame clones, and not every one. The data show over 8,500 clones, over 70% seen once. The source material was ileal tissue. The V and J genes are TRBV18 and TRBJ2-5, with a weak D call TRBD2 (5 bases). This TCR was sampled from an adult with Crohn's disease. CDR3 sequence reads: CASSPRVQETQYF. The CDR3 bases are TGTGCCAGCTCACCGAGGGTCCAAGAGACCCAGTACTTC.